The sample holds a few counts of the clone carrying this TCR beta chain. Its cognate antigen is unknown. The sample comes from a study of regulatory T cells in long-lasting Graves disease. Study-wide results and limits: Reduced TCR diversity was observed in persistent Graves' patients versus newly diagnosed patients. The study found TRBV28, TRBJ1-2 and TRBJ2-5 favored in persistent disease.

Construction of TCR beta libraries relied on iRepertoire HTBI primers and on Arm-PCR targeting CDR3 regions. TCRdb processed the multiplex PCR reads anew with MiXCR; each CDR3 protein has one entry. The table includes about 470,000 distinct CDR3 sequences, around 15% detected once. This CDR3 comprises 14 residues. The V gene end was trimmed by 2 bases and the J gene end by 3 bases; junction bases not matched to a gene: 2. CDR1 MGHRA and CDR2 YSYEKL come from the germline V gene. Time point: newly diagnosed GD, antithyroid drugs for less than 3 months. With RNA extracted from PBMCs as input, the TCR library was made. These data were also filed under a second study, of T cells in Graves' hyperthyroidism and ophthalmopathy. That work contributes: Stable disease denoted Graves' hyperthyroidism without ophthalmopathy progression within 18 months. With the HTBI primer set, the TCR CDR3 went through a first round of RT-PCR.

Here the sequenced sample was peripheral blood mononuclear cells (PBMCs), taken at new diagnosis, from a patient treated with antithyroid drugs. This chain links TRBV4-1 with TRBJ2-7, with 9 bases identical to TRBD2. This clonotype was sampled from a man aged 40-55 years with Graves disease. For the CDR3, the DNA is TGCGCCAGCAGCCAACGGACTAGCGACTACGAGCAGTACTTC. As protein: CASSQRTSDYEQYF.